The 16 T cell receptor beta chains below all came from one sample that was sequenced in a study of T cell responses to AZD1222 COVID-19 vaccine. The method was immunoSEQ multiplex PCR; TCRdb's version includes in-frame clones alone and lacks a portion of them. The data hold 150,000 to 200,000 clones, with 70% to 90% observed a single time. Sequencing used peripheral blood, obtained on day 0 of AZD1222 vaccination. The receptors come from an adult in good health.

This clone has only one observation. The V gene is TRBV7-2, the J gene TRBJ1-4, with 7 bases identical to TRBD1. The CDR3 extends over 15 amino acids. Germline lookup yields CDR1 SGHTA and CDR2 FQGNSA. Trimming removed 0 bases from V and 8 bases from J; junction bases left unmatched: 6. This chain's CDR3 is CASSLAGDRSEKLFF. In nucleotides, the CDR3 is TGTGCCAGCAGCTTAGCCGGGGACAGAAGCGAAAAACTGTTTTTT. Drawing the rest from reference TRBV7-2 and TRBJ1-4, the complete variable domain is GAGVSQSPSNKVTEKGKDVELRCDPISGHTALYWYRQSLGQGLEFLIYFQGNSAPDKSGLPSDRFSAERTGGSVSTLTIQRTQQEDSAVYLCASSLAGDRSEKLFFGSGTQLSVL.

Concerning this clone: This likely traces to a read error, being one base from a far larger clone. The chain carries TRBV6-4 and TRBJ2-2; D not resolved. Trimming stripped 5 bases from V and 3 bases from J, with 4 bases between. The CDR3 has 12 residues. Germline V gene lookup returns CDR1 MRHNA and CDR2 SNTAGT. This CDR3 is CASSTYTGELFF. The CDR3 DNA reads TGTGCCAGCAGTACCTACACCGGGGAGCTGTTTTTT.

This chain uses TRBV9 with TRBJ2-5, with 8 positions matching TRBD1. CDR1 and CDR2 from the germline V gene are SGDLS and YYNGEE. The CDR3 is 16 amino acids. V shed 1 base and J 3 bases; nucleotides not matched to a gene: 8. CDR3: CASSVSIQQGEETQYF. DNA of the CDR3: TGTGCCAGCAGCGTATCTATCCAACAGGGGGAAGAGACCCAGTACTTC.

The CDR3, as DNA: TGTGCCAGCATCAGAACTAGCGGGAGAACCTACGAGCAGTACTTC. Translation: CASIRTSGRTYEQYF. The chain has TRBV28 and TRBJ2-7, with TRBD2 identical over 11 bases. J lost 2 bases, V lost 7 bases, and 7 bases had no gene match. Germline CDR1 reads MDHEN; CDR2 reads SYDVKM. The CDR3 covers 15 residues.

This chain joins TRBV5-6 and TRBJ2-7; D might be TRBD2 (6 bases). Trimming pared 6 bases from V and 1 base from J, leaving 17 bases between. The CDR3 sequence is 15 residues long. The germline V gene has CDR1 SGHDT and CDR2 YYEEEE. The CDR3 region has the DNA TGTGCCAGCAACCGTAGGGACTTTTCTTCCTACGAGCAGTACTTC. Protein product: CASNRRDFSSYEQYF.

This clone was observed a single time. This chain joins TRBV27 and TRBJ1-2; D is unresolved. This CDR3 has 14 amino acids. V shed 4 bases and J shed 2 bases, with 11 bases lying between them. Germline-derived CDR1 and CDR2 are MNHEY and SMNVEV (reference sequence). In nucleotides, the CDR3 is TGTGCCAGCAGTTGGGCACCGTCAAACTATGGCTACACCTTC. It is translated as CASSWAPSNYGYTF.

V gene TRBV7-2 combines with J gene TRBJ2-5; D ambiguous. Germline V gene lookup returns CDR1 SGHTA and CDR2 FQGNSA. The V end was cut by 6 bases, the J end by 0 bases, with 11 bases between. CDR3 length: 14 amino acids. CDR3 sequence reads: CASRRNGYQETQYF. For the CDR3, the DNA is TGTGCCAGCAGGCGTAACGGGTACCAAGAGACCCAGTACTTC.

In nucleotides, the CDR3 is TGTGCCAGCAGCTTAGCGACAGGGGGCTGGGAGCAGTACTTC. Its protein is CASSLATGGWEQYF. V gene TRBV11-2 combines with J gene TRBJ2-7, with 10 nucleotides matching TRBD1. The CDR3 covers 14 residues. V was pared by 1 base and J by 7 bases, with 4 bases of the junction left unmatched. Per germline, CDR1 SGHAT and CDR2 FQNNGV. Based on the CDR3 plus reference TRBV11-2 and TRBJ2-7, the full variable domain is EAGVAQSPRYKIIEKRQSVAFWCNPISGHATLYWYQQILGQGPKLLIQFQNNGVVDDSQLPKDRFSAERLKGVDSTLKIQPAKLEDSAVYLCASSLATGGWEQYFGPGTRLTVT.

The V gene is TRBV5-5, the J gene TRBJ2-1; TRBD2 agrees at 8 bases. V gave up 3 bases and J gave up 5 bases; unmatched junction bases: 16. Looked up from germline, CDR1 is SGHKS and CDR2 is YYEKEE (reference sequence). The CDR3 has 18 residues. CDR3 sequence reads: CASSSGIGGLARNNEQFF. CDR3 nucleotides: TGTGCCAGCAGCTCGGGAATAGGAGGACTAGCTAGAAACAATGAGCAGTTCTTC.

V is TRBV19 and J is TRBJ1-5, with D perhaps matching TRBD1 (6 bases). This CDR3 has 16 amino acids. CDR1 and CDR2 from the germline V gene are LNHDA and SQIVND (reference sequence). Trimming stripped 5 bases from V and 5 bases from J, with 19 bases between. CDR3 residues: CASSDGSRQADQPQHF. CDR3 bases: TGTGCCAGTAGTGATGGGAGTAGACAGGCAGATCAGCCCCAGCATTTT.

The CDR3 DNA follows: TGCGCCAGCAGTCAAGGGGGGACAGTCGGCGGCTACACCTTC. Its protein product is CASSQGGTVGGYTF. The chain uses TRBV23-1 and TRBJ1-2; TRBD1 matches 7 bases. TRBV23-1 is given ORF status, its function remaining uncertain. The CDR3 has 14 residues. Trimming at V came to 2 bases and at J to 8 bases, leaving 8 bases not matched to a gene.

The chain combines TRBV7-2 with TRBJ2-5; TRBD2 is a possible D gene (5 bases). The CDR3 sequence is 13 residues long. With 11 bases removed from V and 4 bases from J, the gap between germline ends came to 17 bases. CDR1 is SGHTA and CDR2 is FQGNSA in the germline V gene. CDR3 nucleotides: TGTGCCTCGGGCCGGGGATGGTCAGAGACCCAGTACTTC. Protein sequence: CASGRGWSETQYF. Filled out from reference TRBV7-2 and TRBJ2-5, the complete variable domain reads GAGVSQSPSNKVTEKGKDVELRCDPISGHTALYWYRQSLGQGLEFLIYFQGNSAPDKSGLPSDRFSAERTGGSVSTLTIQRTQQEDSAVYLCASGRGWSETQYFGPGTRLLVL.

The rearrangement joins TRBV27 to TRBJ1-5, with a tentative D call TRBD1 (6 bases). CDR1 MNHEY and CDR2 SMNVEV come from the germline V gene (reference sequence). Trimming removed 0 bases from V and 7 bases from J, with 13 bases in between. The CDR3 runs 15 residues. CDR3 amino acids: CASSLSSGGRQPQHF. CDR3 nucleotides: TGTGCCAGCAGTTTATCGTCCGGGGGCCGGCAGCCCCAGCATTTT.

Remarks on this clone: Other DNA sequences of this sample code for an identical CDR3. V usage is TRBV19 and J usage is TRBJ2-3, with unresolved D. Germline CDR1 is LNHDA and CDR2 is SQIVND (reference sequence). The CDR3 spans 12 residues. V lost 6 bases, J lost 0 bases, and 4 bases lay in between. In nucleotides, the CDR3 is TGTGCCAGTAGCGGAAGCACAGATACGCAGTATTTT. It encodes CASSGSTDTQYF.

The rearrangement uses TRBV28 and TRBJ1-2; D remains ambiguous. V lost 4 bases to trimming and J lost 4 bases, with 19 bases between them. Germline CDR1 and CDR2: MDHEN and SYDVKM. The CDR3 length is 16 residues. The CDR3 DNA follows: TGTGCCAGCAGTTGGCCGGGTCCCAAATCCGGCTATGGCTACACCTTC. Its protein product is CASSWPGPKSGYGYTF.

Turning to this clone: Mismatch with germline at one junction end may stem from a read error. The genes are TRBV5-4 and TRBJ2-1, with 14 bases identical to TRBD2. The CDR3 contains 13 residues. Germline lookup yields CDR1 SGHNT and CDR2 YYREEE (reference sequence). The CDR3 DNA follows: TGTGCCAGCAGTTTGGGGACTAGCGGGAGTTGGTTCTTC. Translated, it gives CASSLGTSGSWFF.